This TCR beta chain stems from a study of cytomegalovirus exposure and HLA in healthy donors. Study summary: Per a later analysis, the approximately 690 first-cohort and 110 or so validation repertoires shared one platform. Findings and caveats of the study: The TCR clusters that emerged in the first cohort tended, a later analysis found, to co-occur in the approximately 120 validation repertoires.

TCRdb's table, derived via immunoSEQ multiplex PCR, lists solely in-frame clones and lacks some. The sample contains about 73,000 clones, around 95% of which appear only once. Among the 110 or so subjects of the validation cohort, separate from the roughly 670-subject first cohort, were the donors. The V gene lost 9 bases and the J gene lost 8 bases, with 19 bases spanning the gap. Germline V gene data show CDR1 as SEHNR and CDR2 as FQNEAQ (reference sequence). CDR3 length: 13 residues. Points on this clone: No antigen is known for it.

The clonotype comes from a young man in good health and CMV-seronegative. J is TRBJ1-1 and V is TRBV7-9; D is perhaps TRBD1 (5 bases). Source material: PBMCs. In DNA, the CDR3 is TGTGCCAGTGGGGACTGGGGAGACGTGGAAGCTTTCTTT. Its protein product is CASGDWGDVEAFF.